The 28 T cell receptor beta chains below were found in one sample sequenced in a study of T cell repertoires in cytomegalovirus infection (dated by TCRdb to between 2018 and 2021). TCRdb shows the sequencer as Illumina HiSeq 1500. TCRdb reanalyzed the raw reads on its own, using fastp at Q25 for trimming and MiXCR for clone calling, and kept in-frame beta chains. When rows share a CDR3 protein, they turn into one entry using the most common DNA and genes. The sample table shows fewer than 700,000 distinct CDR3 sequences, and less than 25% are seen once. The leading ten clones occupy roughly 8% of the sample. The material sequenced was CD8+ T cells from PBMCs. All receptors come from a human donor in good health (CMV status not recorded). Some clones in this sample may be carry-over from other donors' samples.

This clonotype has at least ten counts. The V call is TRBV14, the J call TRBJ1-1, with TRBD1 matching 7 bases. There are 14 residues in the CDR3. With 0 bases clipped from V and 5 bases from J, the junction kept 3 bases outside the gene matches. CDR1 and CDR2 from the germline V gene are SGHDN and FVKESK. CDR3 region: CASSQDRGNTEAFF. CDR3 DNA: TGTGCCAGCAGCCAAGACAGGGGGAATACTGAAGCTTTCTTT.

The chain combines TRBV20-1 with TRBJ1-6; D uncertain. Germline loops: CDR1 DFQATT, CDR2 SNEGSKA (reference sequence). The CDR3 spans 13 residues. Trimming cost V 6 bases and J 5 bases, with 11 bases left between them. The CDR3 bases are TGCAGTGCCGGGAGGTCAGATAATTCACCCCTCCACTTT. Translated, it gives CSAGRSDNSPLHF.

This clonotype has at least ten counts. The chain is built from TRBV28 and TRBJ2-7; 7 bases match TRBD1. The CDR3 length is 16 residues. Germline values: CDR1 MDHEN, CDR2 SYDVKM. Germline trimming cut 5 bases from V and 3 bases from J; bases unmatched to any gene: 13. CDR3 protein: CASSAQGQVRVYEQYF. The CDR3 bases are TGTGCCAGCAGTGCCCAAGGACAGGTCCGGGTCTACGAGCAGTACTTC.

V is TRBV6-2 or TRBV6-3 and J is TRBJ2-7; the D gene could be TRBD1 or TRBD2 (5 bases each). CDR3 length: 14 amino acids. CDR1 is MNHEY and CDR2 is SVGEGT in the germline V gene. V lost 2 bases to trimming and J lost 2 bases, with 10 bases between them. This CDR3 is CASSYRGRAYEQYV. CDR3 in DNA: TGTGCCAGCAGTTACCGGGGCCGAGCCTACGAGCAGTACGTC.

This clonotype was seen more than once but under ten times. The chain joins TRBV14 to TRBJ2-3, with TRBD1 as a possible D gene (5 bases). The CDR3 has 13 amino acids. Germline V gene lookup returns CDR1 SGHDN and CDR2 FVKESK. Trimming shortened V by 3 bases and J by 5 bases, and 9 bases separated the two germline ends. The CDR3 loop is CASSQGPKDTQYF. CDR3 DNA: TGTGCCAGCAGCCAGGGGCCGAAAGATACGCAGTATTTT.

This clonotype was picked up one time. The CDR3 here is CSVDPGQGPETQYF. Written as DNA, the CDR3 is TGCAGCGTTGATCCGGGACAGGGACCAGAGACCCAGTACTTC. The rearrangement joins TRBV29-1 to TRBJ2-5, with TRBD1 identical over 9 bases. V gave up 3 bases and J gave up 4 bases; unmatched junction bases: 6. Germline loops: CDR1 SQVTM, CDR2 ANQGSEA. The CDR3 extends over 14 amino acids.

This rearrangement joins TRBV6-4 to TRBJ2-1, with 12 nucleotides matching TRBD2. Germline assignment: CDR1 MRHNA and CDR2 SNTAGT. This CDR3 is built from 15 residues. With 5 bases clipped from V and 8 bases from J, the junction kept 7 bases outside the gene matches. The CDR3 DNA reads TGTGCCAGCAGTTTCGGACTAGCGGGGAAAGATGAGCAGTTCTTC. Protein: CASSFGLAGKDEQFF.

A single count supports this clonotype. The chain uses TRBV29-1 and TRBJ2-5, with TRBD1 identical over 8 bases. Germline CDR1 reads SQVTM; CDR2 reads ANQGSEA. The CDR3 extends over 14 amino acids. The trim removed 6 bases at V and 1 base at J, leaving 7 bases unmatched. The CDR3 sequence: CSVPTGVFQETQYF. In DNA, the CDR3 is TGCAGCGTCCCGACAGGGGTTTTCCAAGAGACCCAGTACTTC.

The V call is TRBV7-2, the J call TRBJ1-2; D gene uncertain. Germline values: CDR1 SGHTA, CDR2 FQGNSA. Trimming took 2 bases from V and 8 from J, leaving 6 bases between them. The CDR3 consists of 11 residues. CDR3: CASSLYGGYTF. The DNA of the CDR3 is TGTGCCAGCAGCTTATATGGAGGCTACACCTTC.

This clonotype was recorded a few times. V gene TRBV7-8 combines with J gene TRBJ1-5; D is unclear. V shed 2 bases and J shed 0 bases, with 8 bases lying between them. The CDR3 spans 15 residues. Germline CDR1 and CDR2: SGHVS and FQNEAQ. The CDR3 DNA is TGTGCCAGCAGCTTAAACAGTCTTAGCAATCAGCCCCAGCATTTT. Translating gives CASSLNSLSNQPQHF. The whole variable domain, remainder taken from reference TRBV7-8 and TRBJ1-5, is GAGVSQSPRYKVAKRGQDVALRCDPISGHVSLFWYQQALGQGPEFLTYFQNEAQLDKSGLPSDRFFAERPEGSVSTLKIQRTQQEDSAVYLCASSLNSLSNQPQHFGDGTRLSIL.

This clonotype was counted many times. The rearrangement joins TRBV6-2 or TRBV6-3 to TRBJ2-1; D remains ambiguous. CDR1 is MNHEY, CDR2 SVGEGT, per germline. Deletions cut 7 bases from V and 1 base from J, with 11 bases between. The CDR3 covers 14 residues. CDR3 residues: CASISGSSYNEQFF. In nucleotides, the CDR3 is TGTGCCAGCATCTCGGGCAGTTCCTACAATGAGCAGTTCTTC.

The chain has TRBV29-1 and TRBJ2-1; the D gene is possibly TRBD1 (6 bases). V was pared by 4 bases and J by 1 base, with 8 bases between. Germline V gene sequence: CDR1 SQVTM, CDR2 ANQGSEA. The CDR3 runs to 13 residues. For the CDR3, the DNA is TGCAGCGTTGGGACAGAATCCTACAATGAGCAGTTCTTC. Encoded protein: CSVGTESYNEQFF.

This rearrangement joins TRBV20-1 to TRBJ1-2; perhaps TRBD1 as D (6 bases). V lost 4 bases to trimming and J lost 4 bases, with 16 bases between them. CDR1 is DFQATT, CDR2 SNEGSKA, per germline (reference sequence). There are 14 residues in the CDR3. The CDR3 sequence is CSANEQGNAYGYTF. The CDR3 coding sequence is TGCAGTGCTAATGAACAGGGTAACGCCTATGGCTACACCTTC.

The genes are TRBV20-1 and TRBJ1-1; 8 nucleotides match TRBD1. V trimming: 0 bases; J trimming: 4 bases; junction bases outside the gene matches: 7. Looked up from germline, CDR1 is DFQATT and CDR2 is SNEGSKA (reference sequence). The CDR3 runs 15 residues. The CDR3: CSARDLRGPRTEAFF. The CDR3 nucleotides read TGCAGTGCTAGAGACCTCAGGGGGCCGCGCACTGAAGCTTTCTTT.

In its sample, this clonotype was seen a few times. This rearrangement joins TRBV25-1 to TRBJ1-3, with no clear D. V shed 0 bases and J shed 1 base, with 13 bases lying between them. The V gene's germline CDR1 is MGHDK and CDR2 SYGVNS. This CDR3 contains 17 residues. The CDR3 bases are TGTGCCAGCAGTGAATACTACGTGTCAGATTCTGGAAACACCATATATTTT. This encodes CASSEYYVSDSGNTIYF. The full variable domain, in which reference TRBV25-1 and TRBJ1-3 provide the parts outside the CDR3, is EADIYQTPRYLVIGTGKKITLECSQTMGHDKMYWYQQDPGMELHLIHYSYGVNSTEKGDLSSESTVSRIRTEHFPLTLESARPSHTSQYLCASSEYYVSDSGNTIYFGEGSWLTVV.

This clonotype was detected ten times or more. The rearrangement uses TRBV7-2 and TRBJ2-5, with 11 bases aligning to TRBD2. V lost 2 bases and J lost 4; bases outside the gene matches: 3. The length of the CDR3 is 15 residues. Germline lookup yields CDR1 SGHTA and CDR2 FQGNSA. The DNA for the CDR3 is TGTGCCAGCAGCTTAATGCTAGCGGGGGGAGAGACCCAGTACTTC. Amino acid sequence: CASSLMLAGGETQYF.

In this sample, this clonotype turned up many times. The chain recombines TRBV6-5 with TRBJ1-2, with 9 nucleotides matching TRBD1. J was trimmed by 5 bases and V by 5 bases; bases with no gene match: 9. CDR1 and CDR2 from the germline V gene are MNHEY and SVGAGI. The CDR3 has 15 residues. The CDR3 DNA sequence: TGTGCCAGCAGTAACAGGGACAGGGAGGAATATGGCTACACCTTC. It codes for CASSNRDREEYGYTF.

This sequence joins TRBV10-3 and TRBJ1-2, with a tentative D call TRBD1 (6 bases). Germline V gene sequence: CDR1 ENHRY, CDR2 SYGVKD. V was trimmed by 3 bases and J by 3 bases, leaving 11 bases between them. CDR3 size: 14 residues. CDR3 DNA: TGTGCCATCAGTGAAGGGGGGACCGACTATGGCTACACCTTC. This encodes CAISEGGTDYGYTF.

With respect to this clonotype: Possible read error: a much larger clone is one base away. The chain links TRBV7-8 to TRBJ2-7; D gene ambiguous. Germline V gene data show CDR1 as SGHVS and CDR2 as FQNEAQ. The CDR3 has 12 residues. CDR3 sequence reads: CTSTEDATEQYF. In DNA, the CDR3 is TGTACCAGCACCGAGGACGCCACCGAGCAGTACTTC. Supplemented by reference TRBV7-8 and TRBJ2-7, the full variable domain reads GAGVSQSPRYKVAKRGQDVALRCDPISGHVSLFWYQQALGQGPEFLTYFQNEAQLDKSGLPSDRFFAERPEGSVSTLKIQRTQQEDSAVYLCTSTEDATEQYFGPGTRLTVT.

This clonotype was picked up a small number of times. The chain recombines TRBV29-1 with TRBJ2-7; either TRBD1 or TRBD2 may supply D (5 bases each). CDR1 SQVTM and CDR2 ANQGSEA come from the germline V gene. CDR3 length: 14 amino acids. V was shortened by 5 bases and J by 5 bases, with 19 bases between the two germline ends. Here the CDR3 reads CSVSGTGFLDEQYF. CDR3 nucleotide sequence: TGCAGCGTTTCCGGGACCGGGTTCCTGGACGAGCAGTACTTC.

This clonotype was observed many times. The rearrangement joins TRBV7-2 to TRBJ2-5; 10 bases fit TRBD2. CDR3 length equals 14 residues. Trimming at V came to 5 bases and at J to 8 bases, leaving 8 bases not matched to a gene. Germline-derived CDR1 and CDR2 are SGHTA and FQGNSA. The CDR3 bases are TGTGCCAGCAGCGTGACTAGCGGGCGCGCAACCCAGTACTTC. Translating gives CASSVTSGRATQYF.

Concerning this clonotype: Since a much larger clone is just one base distant, this may be a read error. The V gene is TRBV7-6, the J gene TRBJ1-1, with 9 bases lining up with TRBD1. CDR3 length: 14 amino acids. CDR1 is SGHVS, CDR2 FNYEAQ, per germline. V shed 7 bases, J shed 11 bases, and the junction held 14 bases outside the gene matches. This CDR3 reads CASNNGQGRFIAFF. The CDR3 DNA sequence: TGTGCCAGCAACAATGGACAGGGGAGGTTTATTGCTTTCTTT.

As for this clonotype: Relative to the germline gene, one junction end is altered; a read error may explain this. V is TRBV7-3 and J is TRBJ1-5, with a weak D call TRBD1 (6 bases). The CDR3 runs to 14 residues. Germline V lookup: CDR1 SGHTA, CDR2 FQGTGA. The CDR3 loop is CVSSPPGGHQPQHF. The CDR3 nucleotides read TGTGTCAGCAGCCCCCCGGGGGGCCATCAGCCCCAGCATTTT.

The chain links TRBV5-6 to TRBJ1-1; 7 nucleotides match TRBD1. The CDR3 totals 14 residues. From germline, CDR1 is SGHDT and CDR2 YYEEEE. After removal of 1 base from V and 7 bases from J, the junction contained 7 bases not matched to a gene. The CDR3 protein is CASSLYEGADEAFF. The CDR3 bases are TGTGCCAGCAGCTTGTATGAGGGGGCAGATGAAGCTTTCTTT.

This clonotype was picked up many times. The genes are TRBV7-8 and TRBJ2-7; D remains unclear. The germline CDR1 and CDR2 sequences are SGHVS and FQNEAQ. CDR3 length: 12 amino acids. V lost 5 bases to trimming and J lost 6 bases, with 11 bases between them. The CDR3 DNA follows: TGTGCCAGCAGCCTAATAAAGCGCGAGCAGTACTTC. This gives the protein CASSLIKREQYF.

The chain recombines TRBV4-1 with TRBJ1-1, with a weak D call TRBD1 (5 bases). Germline V gene sequence: CDR1 MGHRA, CDR2 YSYEKL. The V and J ends lost 3 bases and 4 bases respectively, with 12 bases between them. The CDR3 totals 14 residues. CDR3 DNA sequence: TGCGCCAGCAGCCACTTAACGGGGGGCACTGAAGCTTTCTTT. Translation: CASSHLTGGTEAFF.

This clonotype was seen only a few times. The chain links TRBV20-1 to TRBJ2-3, with D tentatively TRBD1 (6 bases). V lost 3 bases, J lost 1 base, and 17 bases lay in between. Germline values: CDR1 DFQATT, CDR2 SNEGSKA (reference sequence). This CDR3 is built from 16 residues. DNA of the CDR3: TGCAGTGCTAGTCGCAGGACAGAGTTGGGCACAGATACGCAGTATTTT. Protein product: CSASRRTELGTDTQYF.

The V call is TRBV6-6, the J call TRBJ2-2; 11 nucleotides match TRBD2. The CDR3 contains 14 residues. V shed 7 bases, J shed 6 bases, and the junction held 4 bases outside the gene matches. The germline V gene encodes CDR1 MNHNY and CDR2 SVGAGI (reference sequence). The CDR3 is CASNRLAGSGELFF. In nucleotides, the CDR3 is TGTGCCAGCAATCGACTAGCGGGGTCCGGGGAGCTGTTTTTT.